This record looks at one TCR beta chain sequence and its context. Its matching antigen is unknown. TCRdb used MiXCR to reprocess the 5' RACE reads, holding one entry per CDR3 protein. The sample lists about 41,000 distinct CDR3 sequences, 29% occurring once. Study results and limitations: Tumor-infiltrating Treg TCR alpha and beta sequences overlapped most with tumor naive CD4+ T cells, then blood naive. Whole repertoires were not studied in the larger cohort, only one V-J beta rearrangement.

This CDR3 is built from 18 residues. V dropped 3 bases and J dropped 6; count of bases not matched to a gene: 10. Memory CD4+ T cells were sorted as CD4+CD45RO+CD25- cells. This TCR was sampled from a female donor with breast cancer. Sequencing input: memory CD4+ T cells sorted from a lymph node. This sample's subset: memory CD4+ T cells, CD4+CD45RO+CD25-. The V and J genes are TRBV12-3 or TRBV12-4 and TRBJ2-1, with 14 bases fitting TRBD2. In nucleotides, the CDR3 is TGTGCCAGCAGTTTCCCGGGACTAGCGGGAGTGGGGGCCAATGAGCAGTTCTTC. It yields the protein CASSFPGLAGVGANEQFF.